This T cell receptor beta chain is drawn from a study of cytomegalovirus exposure and HLA in healthy donors. Study findings and constraints: Some segments of the V type, notably TRBV6-2 and TRBV6-3, were excluded as indistinguishable. Presence/absence analyses assumed roughly uniform sequencing depth across donors.

The PCR was carried out with 60 Vbeta primers and 13 Jbeta primers. In the original analysis: Later analysis identified tens of millions of unique TCR beta chains, approximately 10 million shared. Only in-frame clones appear in the TCRdb table, and some are missing; sequencing was by immunoSEQ multiplex PCR. That table gives V, J and clone size, and the DNA gave D and trimming. Of about 170,000 clones in the sample, around 68% were seen once. J lost 4 bases, V lost 7 bases, and 8 bases had no gene match. The germline V gene encodes CDR1 MNHNS and CDR2 SASEGT. The CDR3 is 14 amino acids. A word on this clone: Antigen: not known.

This sequence joins TRBV6-1 and TRBJ1-2; 8 nucleotides agree with TRBD1. The receptor was derived from a girl aged 10-17 years in good health and CMV-seronegative. Sequencing was performed on PBMCs. CDR3 nucleotide sequence: TGTGCCAGCACTGATCTCGGACAGGGCTATGGCTACACCTTC. The encoded protein is CASTDLGQGYGYTF.